Following are 12 T cell receptor beta chains from one sample sequenced in a study of cytomegalovirus exposure and HLA in healthy donors. With 60 Vbeta and 13 Jbeta primers, the PCR was carried out. The method was immunoSEQ multiplex PCR; TCRdb's version includes in-frame clones alone and lacks a portion of them. Counted here are a few hundred thousand clones, roughly 70% occurring once; the ten biggest clones make up 1.8%. Input material: PBMCs. The source of these receptors is a woman aged 25 to 39 in good health and CMV-seronegative.

The V and J genes are TRBV7-8 and TRBJ2-5; D is possibly TRBD2 (6 bases). In germline, CDR1 is SGHVS, CDR2 FQNEAQ. The CDR3 contains 14 residues. V was cut by 4 bases and J by 2 bases, with 11 bases left in between. The CDR3 region is CASSSLAPQETQYF. CDR3 nucleotide sequence: TGTGCCAGCAGCTCACTAGCCCCTCAAGAGACCCAGTACTTC. Looking up the rest from reference TRBV7-8 and TRBJ2-5 gives the full variable domain: GAGVSQSPRYKVAKRGQDVALRCDPISGHVSLFWYQQALGQGPEFLTYFQNEAQLDKSGLPSDRFFAERPEGSVSTLKIQRTQQEDSAVYLCASSSLAPQETQYFGPGTRLLVL.

This clone was seen a handful of times. One end of the junction does not line up with germline, which may come from a read error. The chain couples TRBV30 to TRBJ1-1, with D tentatively TRBD1 (5 bases). Germline CDR1 is GTSNPN and CDR2 is SVGIG (reference sequence). The CDR3 covers 13 residues. The CDR3 nucleotides read TGTGACTGCTTAGGGGTCATGAACACTGAAGATTTCTTT. Translating gives CDCLGVMNTEDFF.

The chain combines TRBV6-5 with TRBJ1-1, with 8 bases lining up with TRBD1. The J segment lost 1 base and the V segment lost 10 bases, leaving 5 bases of the junction unmatched. From germline, CDR1 is MNHEY and CDR2 SVGAGI. The CDR3 is 13 amino acids. Here the CDR3 reads CATEQGGNTEAFF. The CDR3 bases are TGTGCCACCGAACAGGGGGGGAACACTGAAGCTTTCTTT.

CDR3 DNA sequence: TGTGCCAGCAGATGGAGCGGGAGGACTACCGGAAATGAGCAGTTCTTC. Translated, it gives CASRWSGRTTGNEQFF. The gene calls are TRBV7-9 and TRBJ2-1; TRBD2 matches at 9 bases. V trimming: 6 bases; J trimming: 7 bases; junction bases outside the gene matches: 13. The CDR3 covers 16 residues. Germline loops: CDR1 SEHNR, CDR2 FQNEAQ (reference sequence).

This clone has only a few counts. The V call is TRBV6-1, the J call TRBJ1-1, with TRBD1 as a possible D gene (6 bases). This CDR3 has 13 amino acids. Germline CDR1 is MNHNS and CDR2 is SASEGT. V lost 6 bases and J 3 bases, leaving 11 bases between the germline ends. CDR3 residues: CASRTDSYTEAFF. As DNA, the CDR3 is TGTGCCAGCAGAACGGACAGTTACACTGAAGCTTTCTTT.

Written as DNA, the CDR3 is TGTGCCTGGAGTTTACCCCGGGACTCTACCTACGAGCAGTACTTC. Protein: CAWSLPRDSTYEQYF. The V call is TRBV30, the J call TRBJ2-7, with D perhaps matching TRBD2 (6 bases). Germline V gives CDR1 GTSNPN, CDR2 SVGIG (reference sequence). CDR3 size: 15 residues. V was cut by 2 bases and J by 2 bases, with 16 bases left in between. Based on the CDR3 plus reference TRBV30 and TRBJ2-7, the full variable domain is SQTIHQWPATLVQPVGSPLSLECTVEGTSNPNLYWYRQAAGRGLQLLFYSVGIGQISSEVPQNLSASRPQDRQFILSSKKLLLSDSGFYLCAWSLPRDSTYEQYFGPGTRLTVT.

This sequence joins TRBV6-5 and TRBJ2-7, with TRBD1 as a possible D gene (6 bases). In germline, CDR1 is MNHEY, CDR2 SVGAGI. CDR3 length: 13 amino acids. The V gene lost 5 bases and the J gene lost 3 bases, with 11 bases spanning the gap. Written as DNA, the CDR3 is TGTGCCAGCAGTACACAGACAGGCTACGAGCAGTACTTC. Translation gives CASSTQTGYEQYF.

The chain has TRBV7-8 and TRBJ2-5, with D tentatively TRBD1 (6 bases). V shed 5 bases and J shed 5 bases, with 18 bases lying between them. This CDR3 spans 15 amino acids. From germline, CDR1 is SGHVS and CDR2 FQNEAQ. CDR3 in DNA: TGTGCCAGCAGCGCGGAAACAGGGAGAGGGGAGACCCAGTACTTC. This codes for CASSAETGRGETQYF.

The chain carries TRBV27 and TRBJ2-7, with D perhaps matching TRBD2 (5 bases). Trimming left V 5 bases short and J 4 bases short, with 12 bases between. The CDR3 is 13 residues long. CDR1 and CDR2 from the germline V gene are MNHEY and SMNVEV (reference sequence). CDR3 sequence (DNA): TGTGCCAGCAGTCGCCCGCCGGGATACGAGCAGTACTTC. Translation gives CASSRPPGYEQYF.

The genes are TRBV6-1 and TRBJ1-2, with D uncertain. V gave up 4 bases and J gave up 1 base, with 10 bases separating them. In germline, CDR1 is MNHNS, CDR2 SASEGT. The CDR3 spans 14 residues. This chain's CDR3 is CASSARQFNYGYTF. CDR3 bases: TGTGCCAGCAGTGCGAGGCAGTTTAACTATGGCTACACCTTC.

The chain links TRBV29-1 to TRBJ1-5, with D hard to call. The CDR3 runs 14 residues. Germline V lookup: CDR1 SQVTM, CDR2 ANQGSEA. Trimming removed 4 bases from V and 6 bases from J, with 16 bases in between. As DNA, the CDR3 is TGCAGCGTTGCTCGAGGCGGGCCCTTTCAGCCCCAGCATTTT. The encoded protein is CSVARGGPFQPQHF.

This clone was counted a single time. This chain links TRBV5-5 with TRBJ2-7; TRBD1 is a possible D gene (6 bases). The CDR3 is made up of 13 amino acids. V was shortened by 0 bases and J by 3 bases, with 7 bases between the two germline ends. Germline CDR1 and CDR2: SGHKS and YYEKEE (reference sequence). CDR3 protein: CASSLDRDYEQYF. The CDR3, as DNA: TGTGCCAGCAGCTTGGACAGGGACTACGAGCAGTACTTC.